This T cell receptor (beta chain) was profiled in a study of shared clonotypes between healthy human individuals. Using immunoSEQ multiplex PCR, the repertoire was profiled, and TCRdb retains in-frame clones only, with some absent. The table has more than 2,000,000 clones, about 92% seen once. The CDR3 length is 15 residues. The V gene end was trimmed by 4 bases and the J gene end by 1 base; junction bases not matched to a gene: 3. CDR1 is SGHNT, CDR2 YYREEE, per germline (reference sequence). Of note for this clone: Its antigen is as yet unknown.

Splitting the CD4+ cells yielded a CD45RA+ naive subset and a CD45RA-negative memory subset. Study-level points and caveats: In a handful of donors, about 5% of naive CD4 clonotypes appeared in common.

The sample comprised naive CD4+ T cells sorted from blood. Indicated subset: CD45RA+ positively selected. This chain links TRBV5-4 with TRBJ2-5; TRBD2 matches at 11 bases. The clonotype was recovered from a man aged 18 to 30 in good health. The CDR3 region is CASSTGLAAQETQYF. For the CDR3, the DNA is TGTGCCAGCAGCACGGGACTAGCGGCCCAAGAGACCCAGTACTTC. Together with reference TRBV5-4 and TRBJ2-5, the CDR3 gives the full variable domain: ETGVTQSPTHLIKTRGQQVTLRCSSQSGHNTVSWYQQALGQGPQFIFQYYREEENGRGNFPPRFSGLQFPNYSSELNVNALELDDSALYLCASSTGLAAQETQYFGPGTRLLVL.